The source of this T cell receptor (beta chain) is a study of blood T cell repertoires in COVID-19. Whole-study context: Material from acute and convalescent COVID-19 was sourced from the United States, Italy and Spain. PBMCs, B-cell-depleted T cells, or T cells provided the cDNA or gDNA that made up the material.

This clone has just a few counts. Per the authors' pipeline: Amplification with reference gene primers provided the estimates of nucleated cell counts. Clones were sequenced by immunoSEQ multiplex PCR, and TCRdb holds only the in-frame ones, with some missing. For V, J and clone size, that table is used; D and trimming come from the DNA. The sample lists 100,000 or so clones, 90% to 95% seen once, with 15% to 20% in the top ten. Sequenced material: peripheral blood. The receptor comes from a man aged 45-60 years with acute or convalescent COVID-19.

The CDR3: CASSQVGAANEKLFF. CDR3 DNA sequence: TGTGCCAGCAGCCAAGTTGGGGCGGCTAATGAAAAACTGTTTTTT. The chain uses TRBV4-2 and TRBJ1-4; tentatively, D is TRBD1 (5 bases). CDR1 is LGHNA, CDR2 YNFKEQ, per germline. The CDR3 loop spans 15 amino acids. Trimming removed 1 base at V and 3 bases at J, with 9 bases between.